The 12 T cell receptor beta chains below were found in one sample sequenced in a study of response to subunit inactivated influenza vaccine. MiXCR was run by TCRdb on the RT-PCR reads, yielding one entry per CDR3 protein. Counted here are about 170,000 distinct CDR3 sequences, approximately 12% occurring once; the ten biggest clones make up approximately 30%. This same sample was also part of a study on T cells expressing NK-cell markers. That study adds: With UMIs, 5'RACE template switching was used to make TCR beta cDNA.

The material was CD8+ T cells sorted from PBMCs, obtained roughly 13 days after vaccination. These receptors all stem from a man aged 50 to 60 who received an inactivated influenza vaccine.

This clonotype was found many times. The chain links TRBV5-1 to TRBJ1-1; 8 bases are shared with TRBD1. V trimming: 2 bases; J trimming: 1 base; junction bases outside the gene matches: 4. The germline CDR1 and CDR2 sequences are SGHRS and YFSETQ. The CDR3 extends over 15 amino acids. DNA for the CDR3: TGCGCCAGCAGCTTAACAGGGGGATCGAACACTGAAGCTTTCTTT. This gives the protein CASSLTGGSNTEAFF.

This chain connects TRBV24-1 to TRBJ2-2, with D perhaps matching TRBD2 (5 bases). Germline V gene data show CDR1 as KGHDR and CDR2 as SFDVKD. V shed 6 bases and J shed 4 bases, with 11 bases lying between them. This CDR3 contains 14 residues. Here the CDR3 reads CATSMVGSTGELFF. For the CDR3, the DNA is TGTGCCACCAGTATGGTAGGGAGCACCGGGGAGCTGTTTTTT.

This clonotype has a count of ten or more. The chain carries TRBV11-1 and TRBJ2-3; possibly TRBD2 for D (5 bases). The CDR3 has 18 residues. The germline V gene encodes CDR1 SGHAT and CDR2 FQDESV (reference sequence). Trimming removed 5 bases at V and 2 bases at J, with 23 bases between. The CDR3 spells CASSPFPSARDDTDTQYF. CDR3 bases: TGTGCCAGCAGCCCCTTCCCCTCGGCGAGGGATGACACAGATACGCAGTATTTT.

This clonotype was counted ten times or more. J is TRBJ2-1 and V is TRBV5-1; D remains ambiguous. Per germline, CDR1 SGHRS and CDR2 YFSETQ. V was cut by 5 bases and J by 5 bases, with 11 bases left in between. This CDR3 spans 13 amino acids. CDR3 nucleotides: TGCGCCAGCAGATCGTACAGCCACAATGAGCAGTTCTTC. Translating it yields CASRSYSHNEQFF.

This rearrangement joins TRBV28 to TRBJ2-3, with D possibly being TRBD2 (5 bases). CDR3 length: 15 amino acids. Trimming left V 6 bases short and J 2 bases short, with 15 bases between. Germline V gene sequence: CDR1 MDHEN, CDR2 SYDVKM. CDR3 amino acids: CASSSRADHTDTQYF. The CDR3 bases are TGTGCCAGCAGCTCGCGGGCAGACCACACAGATACGCAGTATTTT.

V usage is TRBV24-1 and J usage is TRBJ2-3; the D is unclear. Germline loops: CDR1 KGHDR, CDR2 SFDVKD. V was trimmed by 4 bases and J by 0 bases, leaving 13 bases between them. The CDR3 is 16 residues long. CDR3 DNA: TGTGCCACCAGTGAATATGGCGGCCTGAGCACAGATACGCAGTATTTT. This codes for CATSEYGGLSTDTQYF.

The V call is TRBV20-1, the J call TRBJ1-2, with 9 bases matching TRBD1. This CDR3 has 11 residues. With V trimmed by 8 bases and J by 8 bases, 6 bases remained unmatched. Germline CDR1 is DFQATT and CDR2 is SNEGSKA (reference sequence). In DNA, the CDR3 is TGCAGTCATACAGGGGGCGAAGGCTACACCTTC. This translates into CSHTGGEGYTF.

The chain is built from TRBV29-1 and TRBJ2-1; D possibly corresponds to TRBD2 (5 bases). V gave up 2 bases and J gave up 5 bases, with 19 bases separating them. The CDR3 totals 16 residues. The V gene's germline CDR1 is SQVTM and CDR2 ANQGSEA. For the CDR3, the DNA is TGCAGCGTTGAAAATGTTCCGGGGTCTTTAGACAATGAGCAGTTCTTC. Translation gives CSVENVPGSLDNEQFF.

This clonotype came up a few times. The chain combines TRBV7-9 with TRBJ1-1; D call uncertain. This CDR3 has 14 residues. Trimming took 1 base from V and 0 from J, leaving 6 bases between them. Germline V gene data show CDR1 as SEHNR and CDR2 as FQNEAQ (reference sequence). CDR3 DNA sequence: TGTGCCAGCAGCTTAGATACAGTGAACACTGAAGCTTTCTTT. Encoded protein: CASSLDTVNTEAFF.

The V gene is TRBV27, the J gene TRBJ2-5; 11 nucleotides line up with TRBD2. The CDR3 covers 16 residues. CDR1 is MNHEY, CDR2 SMNVEV, per germline (reference sequence). V lost 6 bases and J lost 0; bases outside the gene matches: 6. The chain's CDR3 is CASRPTSGKYQETQYF. DNA for the CDR3: TGTGCCAGCAGACCGACTAGCGGGAAGTACCAAGAGACCCAGTACTTC.

This clonotype was seen only a few times. The chain carries TRBV5-4 and TRBJ2-7; D gene unclear. The CDR3 spans 13 residues. Germline V lookup: CDR1 SGHNT, CDR2 YYREEE (reference sequence). With 0 bases removed from V and 3 bases from J, the gap between germline ends came to 7 bases. CDR3 protein: CASSLGEDYEQYF. The CDR3 region has the DNA TGTGCCAGCAGCTTGGGTGAAGACTACGAGCAGTACTTC. The full variable domain, its missing parts supplied by reference TRBV5-4 and TRBJ2-7, is ETGVTQSPTHLIKTRGQQVTLRCSSQSGHNTVSWYQQALGQGPQFIFQYYREEENGRGNFPPRFSGLQFPNYSSELNVNALELDDSALYLCASSLGEDYEQYFGPGTRLTVT.

The chain links TRBV6-5 to TRBJ1-4; 7 nucleotides agree with TRBD1. Germline-derived CDR1 and CDR2 are MNHEY and SVGAGI. V dropped 0 bases and J dropped 8; count of bases not matched to a gene: 12. CDR3 length: 17 amino acids. CDR3 loop: CASSYSEDRLRGEKLFF. Here the CDR3 DNA reads TGTGCCAGCAGTTACTCCGAGGACAGGTTAAGAGGGGAAAAACTGTTTTTT.